This T cell receptor beta chain was recovered during a study of T cell repertoires in cytomegalovirus infection. TCRdb fed the reads into MiXCR, producing one record per CDR3 protein. This sample yields 160,000 or so distinct CDR3 sequences, of which 15% to 20% are seen a single time; about 19% belongs to the top ten. Sample: CD8+ T cells from PBMCs. The clonotype originates from a human donor in good health (CMV status not recorded). Some clones in this sample may be carry-over from other donors' samples.

The CDR3 bases are TGTGCCAGCAGCCTAGGGACTAGCGGGAGCTACAATGAGCAGTTCTTC. Protein: CASSLGTSGSYNEQFF. The genes are TRBV7-3 and TRBJ2-1; 14 bases fit TRBD2. Germline trimming cut 5 bases from V and 3 bases from J; bases unmatched to any gene: 3. The V gene's germline CDR1 is SGHTA and CDR2 FQGTGA. This CDR3 is built from 16 residues. The entire variable domain, with the rest obtained from reference TRBV7-3 and TRBJ2-1, is as follows: GAGVSQTPSNKVTEKGKYVELRCDPISGHTALYWYRQSLGQGPEFLIYFQGTGAADDSGLPNDRFFAVRPEGSVSTLKIQRTERGDSAVYLCASSLGTSGSYNEQFFGPGTRLTVL.